These 30 T cell receptor beta chains share one sample of origin, sequenced in a study of vaccination effects on CD4 cells after COVID-19. Profiling relied on immunoSEQ multiplex PCR, and the TCRdb table lists in-frame clones only, not all of them. The sample lists some 22,000 clones, approximately 70% occurring once. What these receptors recognize is not known. Pools of viral peptides were used by the ViraFEST assay to expand antigen-specific CD4+ T cells ahead of sequencing. The culture ran for approximately 10 days, and then CD4+ T cells were isolated. Nucleocapsid antibodies stayed negative before and after vaccination, showing no earlier SARS-CoV-2 infection. The specimen comprised CD4+ T cells from PBMCs cultured with SARS-CoV-2 spike peptides, sampled before COVID-19 vaccination. The receptor set was obtained from a human donor who received a COVID-19 vaccine.

The chain uses TRBV3-1 (or the pseudogene TRBV3-2) and TRBJ2-1, with 9 bases matching TRBD1. Germline CDR1 reads LGHDT; CDR2 reads YNNKEL (reference sequence). V was clipped by 2 bases and J by 2 bases; unmatched bases: 7. This CDR3 has 17 amino acids. Here the CDR3 DNA reads TGTGCCAGCAGCCAAAGGGCTAGACAGGGGGCCTACAATGAGCAGTTCTTC. Its translation is CASSQRARQGAYNEQFF.

This clone was detected a few times. This chain joins TRBV19 and TRBJ2-1; TRBD2 matches 11 bases. V was clipped by 5 bases and J by 2 bases; unmatched bases: 5. This CDR3 region has 16 residues. Germline lookup yields CDR1 LNHDA and CDR2 SQIVND (reference sequence). CDR3 coding DNA: TGTGCCAGTAGTTTCCTAGCGGGAGGAGCCTACAATGAGCAGTTCTTC. As protein: CASSFLAGGAYNEQFF.

This clone was counted between two and nine times. The gene calls are TRBV5-6 and TRBJ1-1, with D unresolved. The germline V gene has CDR1 SGHDT and CDR2 YYEEEE. This CDR3 has 15 residues. Deletions cut 1 base from V and 5 bases from J, with 15 bases between. The CDR3 here is CASSLLKAGRTEAFF. Written as DNA, the CDR3 is TGTGCCAGCAGCTTGCTCAAGGCGGGTCGAACTGAAGCTTTCTTT.

The CDR3 protein is CASSWSSIMGPHSYEQYF. The CDR3 nucleotides read TGTGCCAGCAGCTGGTCGTCAATAATGGGTCCCCATTCCTACGAGCAGTACTTC. The genes are TRBV13 and TRBJ2-7, with D hard to call. Germline lookup yields CDR1 PRHDT and CDR2 FYEKMQ (reference sequence). This CDR3 spans 18 amino acids. Trimming removed 4 bases from V and 1 base from J, with 23 bases in between.

Within the sample, this clone is large. The chain recombines TRBV11-2 with TRBJ1-1, with D uncertain. The CDR3 runs 11 residues. V dropped 5 bases and J dropped 11 bases, with 12 bases sitting between them. Germline V gives CDR1 SGHAT, CDR2 FQNNGV. The CDR3 region is CASSPAVGAFF. CDR3 DNA: TGTGCCAGCAGCCCCGCAGTTGGGGCTTTCTTT.

The table lists this clone with a count of one. CDR3: CASSLGGLAGGRNTGELFF. In DNA, the CDR3 is TGTGCCAGCAGCTTGGGAGGACTAGCGGGGGGAAGGAACACCGGGGAGCTGTTTTTT. This sequence joins TRBV5-4 and TRBJ2-2; 14 nucleotides match TRBD2. Germline assignment: CDR1 SGHNT and CDR2 YYREEE (reference sequence). This CDR3 region has 19 residues. V dropped 0 bases and J dropped 1; count of bases not matched to a gene: 5.

This chain connects TRBV11-2 to TRBJ1-1, with a possible D match to TRBD1 (5 bases). Per the germline V gene, CDR1 is SGHAT and CDR2 is FQNNGV. Trimming shortened V by 0 bases and J by 7 bases, and 12 bases separated the two germline ends. The CDR3 covers 14 residues. For the CDR3, the DNA is TGTGCCAGCAGCTTAGATCGACGGGGGAGTGAAGCTTTCTTT. This sequence encodes CASSLDRRGSEAFF.

This clone was recorded only once. A junction boundary mismatches the germline segment, possibly from a read error. V gene TRBV3-1 (or the pseudogene TRBV3-2) combines with J gene TRBJ1-3; 9 positions agree with TRBD1. The germline V gene encodes CDR1 LGHDT and CDR2 YNNKEL (reference sequence). This CDR3 is built from 15 residues. Here the CDR3 reads CASSQGQGMGNTIYF. The CDR3 DNA reads TGTGCCAGCAGTCAAGGACAGGGGATGGGAAACACCATATATTTT.

This chain joins TRBV24-1 and TRBJ2-3; D is unresolved. Germline CDR1 reads KGHDR; CDR2 reads SFDVKD. V was shortened by 5 bases and J by 1 base, with 6 bases between the two germline ends. CDR3 length equals 13 residues. In DNA form, the CDR3 reads TGTGCCACCAGTGTCGAGGGCACAGATACGCAGTATTTT. Protein product: CATSVEGTDTQYF.

The chain links TRBV4-1 to TRBJ1-1; D gene ambiguous. Trimming took off 4 bases at V and 6 bases at J, with 6 bases between the two ends. CDR1 is MGHRA, CDR2 YSYEKL, per germline. There are 11 residues in the CDR3. CDR3 sequence (DNA): TGCGCCAGCAGCCGGGCAGCTGAAGCTTTCTTT. This translates into CASSRAAEAFF.

The chain joins TRBV5-4 to TRBJ2-5; TRBD2 matches at 15 bases. Unmatched junction bases numbered 0, after V lost 0 bases and J lost 3 bases. Germline V gene data show CDR1 as SGHNT and CDR2 as YYREEE (reference sequence). This CDR3 spans 16 amino acids. The CDR3 DNA reads as TGTGCCAGCAGCTTGGGGACTAGCGGGGGGGAAGAGACCCAGTACTTC. It translates to CASSLGTSGGEETQYF.

The chain couples TRBV7-8 to TRBJ2-5; tentative D call: TRBD1 (5 bases). V was pared by 2 bases and J by 5 bases, with 12 bases between. The germline V gene has CDR1 SGHVS and CDR2 FQNEAQ. The CDR3 contains 14 residues. CDR3 DNA: TGTGCCAGCAGCTTACCAGGGCCCTGGGAGACCCAGTACTTC. The encoded protein is CASSLPGPWETQYF.

Only a few counts were recorded for this clone. This chain uses TRBV2 with TRBJ2-2; D is unclear. CDR1 and CDR2 from the germline V gene are SNHLY and FYNNEI. CDR3 length: 14 amino acids. V dropped 7 bases and J dropped 2 bases, with 11 bases sitting between them. The CDR3 protein is CASTAVPNTGELFF. The CDR3, as DNA: TGTGCCAGCACGGCGGTTCCCAACACCGGGGAGCTGTTTTTT.

This chain joins TRBV14 and TRBJ2-5, with 7 bases lining up with TRBD2. Germline values: CDR1 SGHDN, CDR2 FVKESK. V gave up 4 bases and J gave up 5 bases; unmatched junction bases: 7. The length of the CDR3 is 14 residues. The CDR3 is CASSLGARGETQYF. The DNA of the CDR3 is TGTGCCAGCAGCCTAGGGGCGCGGGGGGAGACCCAGTACTTC.

This clone was seen only once. This sequence joins TRBV5-4 and TRBJ2-7; 10 bases line up with TRBD1. The CDR3 covers 16 residues. The V gene's germline CDR1 is SGHNT and CDR2 YYREEE (reference sequence). V shed 3 bases, J shed 1 base, and the junction held 7 bases outside the gene matches. The CDR3 protein is CASSSGPGQGSYEQYF. CDR3 nucleotides: TGTGCCAGCAGCTCGGGTCCGGGACAGGGGTCCTACGAGCAGTACTTC.

This chain joins TRBV6-5 and TRBJ1-4; D remains ambiguous. Trimming left V 2 bases short and J 1 base short, with 5 bases between. Per germline, CDR1 MNHEY and CDR2 SVGAGI. CDR3 length: 14 residues. CDR3 protein: CASSYKRTNEKLFF. In DNA form, the CDR3 reads TGTGCCAGCAGTTACAAACGAACTAATGAAAAACTGTTTTTT.

This chain joins TRBV5-1 and TRBJ2-1; 9 bases line up with TRBD2. Germline V CDR1 and CDR2: SGHRS, YFSETQ. Germline trimming cut 9 bases from V and 4 bases from J; bases unmatched to any gene: 5. The CDR3 has 13 amino acids. In nucleotides, the CDR3 is TGCGCCACGAGGACTAGCGAGTACAATGAGCAGTTCTTC. It yields the protein CATRTSEYNEQFF.

V usage is TRBV18 and J usage is TRBJ2-7; D is uncertain. V was clipped by 3 bases and J by 8 bases, with 8 bases between them. Per the germline V gene, CDR1 is KGHSH and CDR2 is LQKENI. The CDR3 covers 11 residues. CDR3 in DNA: TGTGCCAGCTCACCTGACATTCAGCAGTACTTC. Protein sequence: CASSPDIQQYF. Complete variable domain (other parts from reference TRBV18 and TRBJ2-7): NAGVMQNPRHLVRRRGQEARLRCSPMKGHSHVYWYRQLPEEGLKFMVYLQKENIIDESGMPKERFSAEFPKEGPSILRIQQVVRGDSAAYFCASSPDIQQYFGPGTRLTVT.

V gene TRBV13 combines with J gene TRBJ2-7; 12 nucleotides line up with TRBD2. The germline gives CDR1 PRHDT, CDR2 FYEKMQ (reference sequence). The CDR3 covers 15 residues. J lost 6 bases, V lost 5 bases, and 8 bases had no gene match. CDR3 bases: TGTGCCAGCAGCGTGCTAGCGGGGGGGCCCCTCGAGCAGTACTTC. Residues: CASSVLAGGPLEQYF.

This clone was recorded once. The genes are TRBV10-3 and TRBJ2-3; no reliable D call. The V end was cut by 3 bases, the J end by 6 bases, with 13 bases between. This CDR3 has 14 residues. Per germline, CDR1 ENHRY and CDR2 SYGVKD. CDR3 sequence (DNA): TGTGCCATCAGTGATGTGGTAGCTCGGGATACGCAGTATTTT. It encodes CAISDVVARDTQYF.

A single count supports this clone. V gene TRBV6-2 or TRBV6-3 combines with J gene TRBJ2-7; TRBD1 matches 8 bases. CDR1 MNHEY and CDR2 SVGEGT come from the germline V gene. V was clipped by 0 bases and J by 6 bases; unmatched bases: 7. The CDR3 is 15 amino acids. The CDR3 DNA is TGTGCCAGCAGTTACTCGAGACAGGGGTCGGGCGAGCAGTACTTC. Amino acids: CASSYSRQGSGEQYF.

This clone was seen a handful of times. The chain employs TRBV7-2 and TRBJ1-2; D gene ambiguous. V was trimmed by 5 bases and J by 8 bases, leaving 15 bases between them. Germline values: CDR1 SGHTA, CDR2 FQGNSA. The CDR3 runs 13 residues. CDR3 sequence reads: CASSLGLSGGYTF. Here the CDR3 DNA reads TGTGCCAGCAGCCTCGGACTGTCCGGGGGCTACACCTTC.

The chain joins TRBV5-4 to TRBJ2-7; TRBD1 aligns across 9 bases. Per the germline V gene, CDR1 is SGHNT and CDR2 is YYREEE (reference sequence). Trimming at V came to 0 bases and at J to 3 bases, leaving 1 base not matched to a gene. The CDR3 contains 14 residues. Here the CDR3 DNA reads TGTGCCAGCAGCTTGGGGACAGGGGTCTACGAGCAGTACTTC. This gives the protein CASSLGTGVYEQYF.

The rearrangement joins TRBV6-5 to TRBJ2-7; 7 bases are a match to TRBD2. V lost 0 bases to trimming and J lost 4 bases; unmatched junction nucleotides: 6. The germline CDR1 and CDR2 sequences are MNHEY and SVGAGI. CDR3 length: 15 residues. The CDR3 region has the DNA TGTGCCAGCAGTTACTCGGGGGGGGACCGGTACGAGCAGTACTTC. Protein product: CASSYSGGDRYEQYF.

In DNA form, the CDR3 reads TGTGCCAGCAGCTCTCTTATTGCGGGGGGGCCATACAATGAGCAGTTCTTC. Amino acids: CASSSLIAGGPYNEQFF. The chain joins TRBV7-9 to TRBJ2-1; 9 bases map to TRBD2. Germline CDR1 SEHNR, CDR2 FQNEAQ (reference sequence). V gave up 4 bases and J gave up 4 bases; unmatched junction bases: 11. The CDR3 extends over 17 amino acids.

This chain joins TRBV5-4 and TRBJ1-1, with D perhaps matching TRBD1 (6 bases). Germline CDR1 reads SGHNT; CDR2 reads YYREEE (reference sequence). Trimming took off 0 bases at V and 1 base at J, with 13 bases between the two ends. The CDR3 consists of 16 residues. In nucleotides, the CDR3 is TGTGCCAGCAGCTTGGCGGGGGCACTCTCGAACACTGAAGCTTTCTTT. Translation gives CASSLAGALSNTEAFF.

The rearrangement links TRBV15 to TRBJ2-6; the D is unclear. From germline, CDR1 is LNHNV and CDR2 YYDKDF (reference sequence). CDR3 size: 15 residues. V lost 0 bases and J 3 bases, leaving 6 bases between the germline ends. CDR3 loop: CATSREQIGANVLTF. The CDR3 coding sequence is TGTGCCACCAGCAGAGAACAGATTGGGGCCAACGTCCTGACTTTC.

The rearrangement uses TRBV28 and TRBJ1-6; maybe TRBD1 (5 bases). The CDR3 contains 15 residues. Trimming took off 2 bases at V and 6 bases at J, with 11 bases between the two ends. Germline-derived CDR1 and CDR2 are MDHEN and SYDVKM. The CDR3 DNA reads as TGTGCCAGCAGTTTAGTCCAGGGTCCTAATTCACCCCTCCACTTT. This translates into CASSLVQGPNSPLHF. The variable domain in full, completed from reference TRBV28 and TRBJ1-6, reads DVKVTQSSRYLVKRTGEKVFLECVQDMDHENMFWYRQDPGLGLRLIYFSYDVKMKEKGDIPEGYSVSREKKERFSLILESASTNQTSMYLCASSLVQGPNSPLHFGNGTRLTVT.

This sequence joins TRBV4-1 and TRBJ2-7; a possible D gene is TRBD2 (5 bases). The CDR3 contains 16 residues. Trimming took off 0 bases at V and 0 bases at J, with 12 bases between the two ends. Looked up from germline, CDR1 is MGHRA and CDR2 is YSYEKL. The chain's CDR3 is CASSQDGGISSYEQYF. The CDR3 bases are TGCGCCAGCAGCCAAGATGGAGGAATTAGCTCCTACGAGCAGTACTTC.

The chain employs TRBV19 and TRBJ2-2, with 8 bases lining up with TRBD1. The CDR3 is 16 residues long. Germline V CDR1 and CDR2: LNHDA, SQIVND (reference sequence). V gave up 3 bases and J gave up 5 bases; unmatched junction bases: 8. CDR3 in amino acids: CASSMMQGALTGELFF. For the CDR3, the DNA is TGTGCCAGTAGTATGATGCAGGGGGCCTTGACCGGGGAGCTGTTTTTT.